This TCR beta chain derives from a study of cytomegalovirus exposure and HLA in healthy donors (dated by TCRdb to between 2016 and 2019). The study in broad terms: According to an earlier analysis of 587 of the donors, some 180 million T cells yielded roughly 100 million unique TCR beta sequences and around 280 Gb of sequence data. In the later analysis, no new phenotypic data were used to find candidate immune exposures; instead, reliance was placed on TCR beta sequences and their occurrence across donors. Alongside the repertoire data, information on donor age, sex, ethnicity and CMV serostatus was compiled. Across some 400 genotyped donors of the cohort, an average of approximately 220,000 unique TCR beta nucleotide sequences per donor were sequenced, and around 20% of those sequences were non-productive. All discovery cohort repertoires had been generated using a single sequencing platform. The T cell repertoires of 666 subjects were profiled by immunosequencing and related to cytomegalovirus serostatus. The study combined high-throughput TCR immunosequencing, statistical association of individual TCRs with disease status, and machine learning to predict cytomegalovirus infection status. The study aimed to test whether signatures of past pathogen exposure could be identified by cataloging public T cell receptors. Genome-wide SNP genotypes for about 60% of the roughly 700 donors were used in a later genetic analysis, which treated that subset as a discovery cohort. Several DR-DQ haplotypes were treated as single units for association and clustering because of strong linkage in the cohort. A separate validation cohort of over 95 different subjects was used in addition to the roughly 720-subject first cohort. An earlier analysis of some 600 of the donors applied high-throughput TCR beta sequencing to assess whether each TCR beta V gene segment acted as functional or pseudogenic. An early release that covered fewer than 800 HLA-typed donors contained approximately 290 gigabases of sequencing data and tens of millions of unique TCR sequences. HLA typing covered class I and class II loci at four-digit resolution. The genetic ancestry cluster associated with self-reported Caucasian donors included over 80% of the roughly 400 genotyped donors. Typing coverage varied by locus: roughly 629-630 donors for A, B, C, DRB1 and DQB1; 500 to 550 for DQA1; around 570 for DPA1; fewer than 480 for DPB1. In a later analysis, previously published TCR beta repertoires from several hundred donors were re-analyzed and high-resolution HLA genotyping was added so that TCR occurrence patterns could be studied.

The CDR3 starts with the cysteine, ends with the phenylalanine, and has 19 residues. Only CDR3 DNA remains: 57 bases, in frame from the first base. The germline V end is reduced by 4 bases and the J end by 2 bases; junction bases left unmatched: 11. CDR1 and CDR2 are drawn from the germline V gene (reference sequence): SGHAT, FQDESV. In total, 600 or so healthy bone marrow donors made up the cohort. Cohort members were all nominally healthy when sampled, although unrecorded immune exposures were likely present. The donor tested CMV seronegative, placing the donor among the 352 seronegative members of the cohort. Each donor provided a peripheral blood sample, and peripheral blood mononuclear cells were used for TCR beta sequencing. Genomic DNA extraction from the blood cell samples was performed with the Qiagen DNeasy Blood Extraction Kit. Libraries were made using the immunoSEQ multiplex PCR assay. For the multiplex PCR, a mixture combining 60 forward primers for TCR Vbeta segments and 13 reverse primers for TCR Jbeta segments was used. The CDR3 region of rearranged TCR beta genes was amplified from genomic DNA with a multiplex PCR assay. On the Illumina HiSeq System, the amplified TCR beta libraries were sequenced as 87-base-pair reads. In the paper's pipeline: In a later analysis, tens of millions of unique TCR beta chains were counted across the 500 to 850 repertoires, and roughly 11 million of these chains were shared by at least two donors. To remove PCR and sequencing errors, raw reads were error-corrected and collapsed into unique sequences using a nearest-neighbor algorithm that merged closely related sequences. CDR3 sequences were aligned to IMGT reference sequences to assign V, D and J gene segments. Each retained sequence needed at least a six-nucleotide match to both a V gene segment and a J gene segment. A rearrangement counted as productive if the CDR3 had no stop codons and remained in frame with V and J, and every other rearrangement counted as non-productive. CDR3 was defined by IMGT convention, running from the second conserved V-encoded cysteine to the conserved J-encoded phenylalanine. In an earlier analysis of just under 600 of the donors, sequences lacking an unambiguous match to a single V gene segment were excluded. In an earlier analysis of approximately 590 of the donors, a V segment was called functional when productive rearrangements were above 56.7%, and segregating when the standard deviation between donors exceeded 5%. A statistical classification framework was built to diagnose cytomegalovirus status from the catalog of TCR beta chain sequences. A later analysis assigned V and J genes by comparing TCR nucleotide sequences with IMGT/GENE-DB human TR gene sequences. A later analysis assigned CDR3 sequences and most-parsimonious VDJ recombination scenarios with the TCRdist pipeline. A later analysis defined each TCR beta chain by its CDR3 amino acid sequence plus V-gene family, and excluded reads lacking a unique V-gene family. As a way to deal with suspected cross-contamination and a sequencing artifact, a later analysis dropped over 550 nucleotide sequences that were highly shared and had low generation probability. In a later analysis, a clonal expansion index for each public chain was calculated from normalized within-repertoire ranks of inferred template counts. In a later analysis, generation probabilities were computed using a VDJ recombination model fitted to out-of-frame rearrangements, and the results were checked against IGoR. Hypergeometric tests were used in a later analysis to score TCR-TCR, TCR-HLA and TCR-CMV co-occurrence, with a repertoire-size bias correction applied to the TCR pairs. False discovery rates were estimated in a later analysis by permuting HLA or CMV assignments 20 times. A later analysis grouped co-occurring TCRs with DBSCAN, adding TCRdist sequence similarity when clustering within HLA-allele-positive subsets. Repertoires with fewer than 30,000 or more than 120,000 public chains, plus five repertoires with anomalous nucleotide sharing, were excluded from co-occurrence clustering. Imported from immuneACCESS, the table was reduced by TCRdb to in-frame sequences with V and J called. These copies leave out some clones; in studies compared against another copy, an unresolved V gene accounts for under half, and the cause of the remainder is not known. D and trimming were read from the DNA, whereas the V and J calls and clone size are those reported in that table. This sample has around 210,000 clones in its table, and around 80% of those were observed once. Less than 0.6% of the sample lies in the top ten.

Concerning this clone: It lacks a known antigen. Per-base quality was not reported, and no clone a single base away is much larger than it.

What the work shows at the level of the full study, not this receptor alone: The earlier analysis of 587 of the donors excluded roughly 16 rarely observed V segments, including chromosome 9 orphons, because counts were too low. The authors suggested that the approach could potentially be extended to other disease states and immunological phenotypes. Strong co-occurrence of HLA alleles, especially DR and DQ, made assigning TCR associations to individual alleles difficult. The 87-base-pair reads could not distinguish some IMGT-functional V segments, including TRBV6-2 and TRBV6-3, so those segments were excluded. Broadly in line with IMGT annotations, most TCR beta V segments showed up in productive rearrangements about 90% or about 30% of the time in an earlier analysis of 450 to 750 of the donors. In a later analysis, the rate of TCR association differed among HLA loci, with DRB1 alleles having the most associated TCRs and HLA-C alleles having the fewest. In a later genetic analysis, a missense DCLRE1C variant was associated with V-gene and J-gene trimming of TCR beta chains, and the association was replicated in an independent cohort. This cohort had only TCR beta chains sequenced, and the lack of alpha or paired-chain data limited which features could be detected. A total of around 150 TCR beta chains were listed by the study as associated with cytomegalovirus. In both the original and validation cohorts, the classifier was reported to diagnose cytomegalovirus status with high specificity and sensitivity. The sequencing pipeline was judged likely to have produced a cluster of highly shared sequence variants as a technical artifact. A later genetic analysis reported fewer N-insertions in productive TCRs among donors in an Asian-associated ancestry cluster than the roughly 620-donor mean. In a later analysis, HLA-associated TCR beta chains were found to be more clonally expanded and to have lower generation probabilities than equally common non-associated chains. In a later analysis, most CMV-associated TCR beta chains were found to appear HLA-restricted, with HLA associations seemingly driven largely by CMV exposure. Because some donors lacked HLA typing at each locus, the association tests relied only on the typed subset. In a later analysis, several top co-occurrence clusters were reported to appear linked to parvovirus B19, influenza, CMV and Epstein-Barr virus. While some public TCRs were present in many individuals, most TCR sequences turned up only very rarely across donors. A later analysis associated 16,951 TCR beta sequences with specific HLA alleles at a false discovery rate of 0.05. Sequencing depth was assumed to be roughly uniform across donors in the presence/absence analyses, though that assumption may not hold. A further reported finding was that TCR beta sequences accurately predicted the HLA-A and HLA-B alleles for most subjects in the first cohort. In vitro tests confirmed that three of the cytomegalovirus-associated TCR beta chains recognize cytomegalovirus antigens. Immune exposure information for the cohort was limited to CMV serostatus. Correlated functional status among segregating V segments might reflect linkage disequilibrium, but an unknown experimental factor could not be ruled out.

This clonotype was obtained from a boy younger than 18 in good health and CMV-seronegative. Sample: PBMCs. This receptor chain uses TRBV11-1 and TRBJ2-3, and 14 junctional nucleotides match TRBD2. The CDR3 corresponds to CASSYLAPGLAGVTDTQYF. Here is the DNA: TGTGCCAGCAGCTACCTCGCCCCGGGACTAGCGGGGGTCACAGATACGCAGTATTTT.